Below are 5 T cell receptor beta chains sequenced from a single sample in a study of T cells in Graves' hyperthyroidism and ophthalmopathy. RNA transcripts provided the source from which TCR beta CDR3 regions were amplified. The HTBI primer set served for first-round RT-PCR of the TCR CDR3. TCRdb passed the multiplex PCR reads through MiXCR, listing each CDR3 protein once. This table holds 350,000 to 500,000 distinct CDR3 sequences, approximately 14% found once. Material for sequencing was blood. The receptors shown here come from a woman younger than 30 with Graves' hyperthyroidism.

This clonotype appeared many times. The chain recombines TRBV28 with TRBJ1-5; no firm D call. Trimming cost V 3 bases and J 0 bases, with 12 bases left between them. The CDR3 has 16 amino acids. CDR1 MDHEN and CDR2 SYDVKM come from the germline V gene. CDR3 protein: CASSFAQFYSNQPQHF. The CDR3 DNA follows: TGTGCCAGCAGTTTTGCCCAATTTTATAGCAATCAGCCCCAGCATTTT. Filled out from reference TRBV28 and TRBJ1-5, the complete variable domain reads DVKVTQSSRYLVKRTGEKVFLECVQDMDHENMFWYRQDPGLGLRLIYFSYDVKMKEKGDIPEGYSVSREKKERFSLILESASTNQTSMYLCASSFAQFYSNQPQHFGDGTRLSIL.

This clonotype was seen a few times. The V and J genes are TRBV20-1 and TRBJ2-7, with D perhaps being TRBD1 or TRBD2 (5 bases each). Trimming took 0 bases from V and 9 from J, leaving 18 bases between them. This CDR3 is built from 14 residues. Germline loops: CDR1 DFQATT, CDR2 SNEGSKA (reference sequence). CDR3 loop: CSARDLGAGKGQYF. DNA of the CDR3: TGCAGTGCTAGAGATCTCGGGGCCGGGAAGGGGCAGTACTTC.

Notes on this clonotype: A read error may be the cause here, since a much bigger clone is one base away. CDR3 nucleotide sequence: TGCAGTTTAGCGGGAGCCATCAATGAGCAGTACTTC. Protein: CSLAGAINEQYF. The chain recombines TRBV20-1 with TRBJ2-7; 9 positions match TRBD2. This CDR3 is 12 amino acids long. V dropped 8 bases and J dropped 7; count of bases not matched to a gene: 9. From germline, CDR1 is DFQATT and CDR2 SNEGSKA (reference sequence).

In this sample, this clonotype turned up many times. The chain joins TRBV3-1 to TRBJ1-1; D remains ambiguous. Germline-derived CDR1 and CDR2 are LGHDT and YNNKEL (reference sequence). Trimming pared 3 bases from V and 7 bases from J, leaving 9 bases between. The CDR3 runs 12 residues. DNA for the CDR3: TGTGCCAGCAGCCACGCGACAAGTGAAGCTTTCTTT. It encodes CASSHATSEAFF.

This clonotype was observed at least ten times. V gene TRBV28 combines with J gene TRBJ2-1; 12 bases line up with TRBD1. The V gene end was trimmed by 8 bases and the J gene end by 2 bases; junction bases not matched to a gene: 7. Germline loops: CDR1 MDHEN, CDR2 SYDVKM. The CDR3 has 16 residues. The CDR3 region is CASATGQGAPYNEQFF. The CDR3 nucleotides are TGTGCCAGCGCCACGGGACAGGGGGCCCCCTACAATGAGCAGTTCTTC.